This T cell receptor (beta chain) originates from a study of CXCR3-negative and CXCR3-positive naive CD8 T cells. CDR1 and CDR2 from the germline V gene are MRHNA and SNTAGT. There are 14 residues in the CDR3. UMI-labeled 5' RACE yielded the TRB cDNA libraries. TCRdb reanalyzed the 5' RACE reads and collapses them to one entry per CDR3 protein, without DNA. The sample data list about 62,000 distinct CDR3 sequences. The J gene is TRBJ2-4, the V gene TRBV6-4; TCRdb's D call of TRBD1 is untestable without DNA. The sample comprised naive CXCR3- CD8+ T cells from blood. As for subset: CD45RO-CCR7+CD27+CD95- naive CD8+ T cells lacking CXCR3 (TNR3-). This receptor was identified in a human donor in good health. Some clones in this sample may be carry-over from other donors' samples. This CDR3 reads CASSDSRPPEVSYF.